In its sample, the clone carrying this T cell receptor beta chain was seen once. Using immunoSEQ multiplex PCR, the repertoire was profiled, and TCRdb retains in-frame clones only, with some absent. The sample includes approximately 31,000 clones, nearly 97% seen only once; the top ten take over 2%. The data belong to a study of T cells in tuberculosis. This sequence originates from a donor between 10 and 35 years old with latent tuberculosis or without tuberculosis infection. The sequenced material came from PBMCs.

CDR3 bases: TGCGCCAGCAGCCCCGACAGGGGCCCCTACGAGCAGTACTTC. It specifies CASSPDRGPYEQYF. The V gene is TRBV4-3, the J gene TRBJ2-7; TRBD1 aligns across 8 bases. The CDR3 extends over 14 amino acids. CDR1 and CDR2 from the germline V gene are LGHNA and YSLEER. J gave up 2 bases and V 4 bases, and 4 bases lay outside the gene matches.